This T cell receptor (beta chain) emerged from a study of OX40 agonist ivuxolimab in advanced cancers. Overall study findings and caveats: The antigen specificity of the peripheral T cells (those that were expanded) was not determined.

CDR1 GTSNPN and CDR2 SVGIG come from the germline V gene (reference sequence). The CDR3 sequence is 12 residues long. In regard to this clone: The antigen is not known. The junction departs from germline at one end; a sequencing error may be responsible.

The assay was immunoSEQ multiplex PCR, and TCRdb's table has in-frame clones only and misses some. The table lists around 56,000 clones, around 82% of them singletons. The source of this sequence is an adult with an advanced solid tumor such as melanoma, head and neck, liver or kidney cancer. Material: CD4+ or CD8+ T cells sorted from blood, obtained in a trial of the OX40 agonist ivuxolimab. The chain has TRBV30 and TRBJ2-7; D not resolved. CDR3 residues: CAWSARSYGQYF. The DNA of the CDR3 is TGTGCCTGGAGTGCGCGGAGTTACGGGCAGTACTTC.